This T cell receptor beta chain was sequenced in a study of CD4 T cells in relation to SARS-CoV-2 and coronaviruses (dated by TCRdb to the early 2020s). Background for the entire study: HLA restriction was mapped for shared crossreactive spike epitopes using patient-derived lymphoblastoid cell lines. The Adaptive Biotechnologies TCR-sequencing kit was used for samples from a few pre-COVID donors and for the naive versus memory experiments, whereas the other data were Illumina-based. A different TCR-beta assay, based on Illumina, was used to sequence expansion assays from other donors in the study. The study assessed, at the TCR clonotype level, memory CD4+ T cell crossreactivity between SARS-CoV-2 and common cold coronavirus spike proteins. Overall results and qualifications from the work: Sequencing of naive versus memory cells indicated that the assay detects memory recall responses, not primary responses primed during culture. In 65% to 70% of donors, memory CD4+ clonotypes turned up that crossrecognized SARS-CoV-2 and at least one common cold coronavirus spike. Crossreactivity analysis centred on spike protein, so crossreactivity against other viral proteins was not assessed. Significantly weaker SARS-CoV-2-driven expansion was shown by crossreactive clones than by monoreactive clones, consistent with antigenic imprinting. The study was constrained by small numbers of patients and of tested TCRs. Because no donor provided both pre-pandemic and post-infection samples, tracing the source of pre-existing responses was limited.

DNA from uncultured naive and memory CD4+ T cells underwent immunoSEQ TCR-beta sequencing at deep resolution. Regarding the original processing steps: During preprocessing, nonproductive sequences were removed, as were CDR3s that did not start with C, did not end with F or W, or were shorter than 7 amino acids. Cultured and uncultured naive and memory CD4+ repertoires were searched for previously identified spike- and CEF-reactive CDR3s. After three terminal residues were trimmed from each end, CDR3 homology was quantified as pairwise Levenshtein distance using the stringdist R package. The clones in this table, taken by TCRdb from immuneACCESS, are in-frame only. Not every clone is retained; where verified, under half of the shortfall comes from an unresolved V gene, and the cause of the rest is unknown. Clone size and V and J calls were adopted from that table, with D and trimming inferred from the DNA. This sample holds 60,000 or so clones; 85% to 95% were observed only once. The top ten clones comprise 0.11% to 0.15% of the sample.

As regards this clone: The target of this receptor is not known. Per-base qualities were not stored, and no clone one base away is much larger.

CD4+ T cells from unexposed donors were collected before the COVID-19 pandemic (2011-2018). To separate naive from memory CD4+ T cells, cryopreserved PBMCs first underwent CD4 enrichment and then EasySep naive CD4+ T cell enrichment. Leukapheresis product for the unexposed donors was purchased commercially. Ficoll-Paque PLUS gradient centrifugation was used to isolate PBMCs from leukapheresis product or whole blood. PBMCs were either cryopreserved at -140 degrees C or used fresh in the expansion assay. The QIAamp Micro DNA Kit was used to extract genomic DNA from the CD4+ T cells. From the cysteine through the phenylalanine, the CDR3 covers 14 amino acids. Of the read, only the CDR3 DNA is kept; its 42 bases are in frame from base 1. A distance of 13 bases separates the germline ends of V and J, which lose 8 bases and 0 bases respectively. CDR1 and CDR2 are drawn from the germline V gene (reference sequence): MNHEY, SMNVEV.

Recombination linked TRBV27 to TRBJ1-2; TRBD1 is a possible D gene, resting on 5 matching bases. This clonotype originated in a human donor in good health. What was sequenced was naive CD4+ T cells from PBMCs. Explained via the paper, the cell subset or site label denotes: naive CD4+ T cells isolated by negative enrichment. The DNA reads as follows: TGTGCCAGCTCCCGGGGCAAAGCTAACTATGGCTACACCTTC. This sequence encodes CASSRGKANYGYTF.